One sample yielded the 2 T cell receptor beta chains listed below, sequenced in a study of CD39 and CD103 CD8 tumor-infiltrating T cells. Measured with immunoSEQ multiplex PCR; TCRdb has only the in-frame clones, and not every one. The table includes around 15,000 clones, about 93% detected once. Material for sequencing was CD8+ T cells sorted from blood. Specified subset: total memory CD8 T cells (CD45RA-CCR7+/-) from blood or uninvolved lymph node. These receptor sequences come from a human donor with head and neck squamous cell carcinoma.

CDR3 coding DNA: TGTGCCAGCAGCTTGGGCAGTTTGGCTGAAGCTTTCTTT. Translation: CASSLGSLAEAFF. The V call is TRBV5-5, the J call TRBJ1-1; no definite D call. Trimming left V 0 bases short and J 6 bases short, with 9 bases between. The CDR3 is made up of 13 amino acids. CDR1 and CDR2 from the germline V gene are SGHKS and YYEKEE (reference sequence).

V and J are TRBV2 and TRBJ2-7; 9 bases are shared with TRBD2. Germline V CDR1 and CDR2: SNHLY, FYNNEI. This CDR3 has 14 residues. The J segment lost 0 bases and the V segment lost 4 bases, leaving 1 base of the junction unmatched. The CDR3 DNA is TGTGCCAGCAGTGTAGCGGGGGCCTCCTACGAGCAGTACTTC. Translating gives CASSVAGASYEQYF.